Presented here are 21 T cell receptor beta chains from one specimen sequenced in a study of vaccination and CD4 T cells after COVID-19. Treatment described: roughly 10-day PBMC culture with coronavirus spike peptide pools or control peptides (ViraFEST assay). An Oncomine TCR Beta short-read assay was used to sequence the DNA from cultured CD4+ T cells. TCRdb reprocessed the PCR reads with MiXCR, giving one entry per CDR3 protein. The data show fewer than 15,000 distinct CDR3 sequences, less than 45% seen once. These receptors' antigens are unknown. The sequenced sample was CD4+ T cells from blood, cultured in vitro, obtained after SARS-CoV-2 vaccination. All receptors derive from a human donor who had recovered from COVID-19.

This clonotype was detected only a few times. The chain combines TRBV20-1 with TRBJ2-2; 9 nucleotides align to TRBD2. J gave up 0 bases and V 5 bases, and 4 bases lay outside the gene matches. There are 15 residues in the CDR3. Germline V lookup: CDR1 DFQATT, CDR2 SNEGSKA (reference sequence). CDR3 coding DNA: TGCAGTGCTCCCTCTAGCGGGGCGAACACCGGGGAGCTGTTTTTT. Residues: CSAPSSGANTGELFF.

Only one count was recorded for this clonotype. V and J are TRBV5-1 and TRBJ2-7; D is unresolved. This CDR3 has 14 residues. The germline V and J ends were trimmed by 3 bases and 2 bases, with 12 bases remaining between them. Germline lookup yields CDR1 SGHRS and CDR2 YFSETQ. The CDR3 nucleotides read TGCGCCAGCAGCTCCACGGCCGGTACCTACGAGCAGTACTTC. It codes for CASSSTAGTYEQYF.

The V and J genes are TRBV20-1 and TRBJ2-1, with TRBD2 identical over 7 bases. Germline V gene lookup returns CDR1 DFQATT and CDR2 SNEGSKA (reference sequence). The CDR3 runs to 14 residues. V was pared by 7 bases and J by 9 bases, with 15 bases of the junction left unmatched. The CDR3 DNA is TGCAGTGTGAAATCCGGGGCGGGAGTCGCTGAGCAGTTCTTC. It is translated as CSVKSGAGVAEQFF.

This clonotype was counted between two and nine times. Here the CDR3 DNA reads TGCAGTGCCGCGGGAACAGATACGCAGTATTTT. It is translated as CSAAGTDTQYF. The V and J genes are TRBV20-1 and TRBJ2-3; D is perhaps TRBD2 (6 bases). V was trimmed by 6 bases and J by 3 bases, leaving 7 bases between them. In germline, CDR1 is DFQATT, CDR2 SNEGSKA (reference sequence). CDR3 length equals 11 residues.

DNA of the CDR3: TGTGCCAGCAGAAAGACTAGTAGGGAGACCCAGTACTTC. As protein: CASRKTSRETQYF. V usage is TRBV6-2 or TRBV6-3 and J usage is TRBJ2-5; D possibly corresponds to TRBD2 (6 bases). V shed 6 bases and J shed 5 bases, with 13 bases lying between them. The V gene's germline CDR1 is MNHEY and CDR2 SVGEGT. CDR3 length: 13 amino acids.

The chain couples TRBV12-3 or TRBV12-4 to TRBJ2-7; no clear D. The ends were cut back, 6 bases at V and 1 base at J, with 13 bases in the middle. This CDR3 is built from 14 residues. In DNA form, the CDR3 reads TGTGCCAGCAGCCCCAACGACAAGTCCTACGAGCAGTACTTC. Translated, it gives CASSPNDKSYEQYF.

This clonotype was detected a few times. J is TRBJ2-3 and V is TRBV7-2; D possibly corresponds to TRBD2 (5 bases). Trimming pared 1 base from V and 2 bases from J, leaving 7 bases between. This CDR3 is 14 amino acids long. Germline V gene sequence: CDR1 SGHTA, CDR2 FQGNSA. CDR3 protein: CASSLGADTDTQYF. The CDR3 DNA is TGTGCCAGCAGCTTAGGAGCGGACACAGATACGCAGTATTTT.

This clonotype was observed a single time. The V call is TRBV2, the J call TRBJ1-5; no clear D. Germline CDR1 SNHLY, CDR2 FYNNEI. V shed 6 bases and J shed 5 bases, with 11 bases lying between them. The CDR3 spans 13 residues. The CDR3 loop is CASSLGWDQPQHF. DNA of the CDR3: TGTGCCAGCAGCCTAGGGTGGGATCAGCCCCAGCATTTT.

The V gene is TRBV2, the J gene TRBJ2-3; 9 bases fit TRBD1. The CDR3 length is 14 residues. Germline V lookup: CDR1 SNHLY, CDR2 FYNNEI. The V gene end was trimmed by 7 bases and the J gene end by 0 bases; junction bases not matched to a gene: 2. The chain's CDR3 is CASKQGASTDTQYF. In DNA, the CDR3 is TGTGCCAGCAAACAGGGGGCGAGCACAGATACGCAGTATTTT.

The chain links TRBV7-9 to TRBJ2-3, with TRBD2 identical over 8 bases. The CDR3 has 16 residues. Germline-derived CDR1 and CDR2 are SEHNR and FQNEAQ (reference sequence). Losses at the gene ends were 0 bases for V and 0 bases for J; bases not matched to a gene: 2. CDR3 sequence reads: CASSLARLASTDTQYF. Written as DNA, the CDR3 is TGTGCCAGCAGCTTAGCGCGACTAGCGAGCACAGATACGCAGTATTTT.

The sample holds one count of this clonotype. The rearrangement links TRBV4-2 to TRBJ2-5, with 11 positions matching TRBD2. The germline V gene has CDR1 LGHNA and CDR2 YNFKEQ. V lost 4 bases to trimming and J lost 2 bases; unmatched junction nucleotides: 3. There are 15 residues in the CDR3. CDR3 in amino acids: CASSRGLAVQETQYF. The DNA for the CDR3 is TGTGCCAGCAGCCGGGGACTAGCGGTACAAGAGACCCAGTACTTC.

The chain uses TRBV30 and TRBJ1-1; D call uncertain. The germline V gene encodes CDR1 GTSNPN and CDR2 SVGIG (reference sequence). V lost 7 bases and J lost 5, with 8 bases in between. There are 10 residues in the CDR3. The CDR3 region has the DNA TGTGCCTCCCGTGAAACTGAAGCTTTCTTT. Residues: CASRETEAFF.

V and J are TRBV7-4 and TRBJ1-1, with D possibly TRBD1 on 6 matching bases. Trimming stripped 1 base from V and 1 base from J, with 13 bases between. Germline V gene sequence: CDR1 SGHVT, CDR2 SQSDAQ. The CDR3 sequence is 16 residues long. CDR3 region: CASSLVGGHRNTEAFF. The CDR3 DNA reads TGTGCCAGCAGCTTAGTTGGGGGACATAGGAACACTGAAGCTTTCTTT.

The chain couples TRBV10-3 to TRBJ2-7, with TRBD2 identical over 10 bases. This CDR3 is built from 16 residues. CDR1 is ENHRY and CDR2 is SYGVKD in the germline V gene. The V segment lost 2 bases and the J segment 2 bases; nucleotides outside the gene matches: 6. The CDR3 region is CAISEGIAGGTYEQYF. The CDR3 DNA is TGTGCCATCAGTGAGGGAATAGCGGGAGGCACCTACGAGCAGTACTTC.

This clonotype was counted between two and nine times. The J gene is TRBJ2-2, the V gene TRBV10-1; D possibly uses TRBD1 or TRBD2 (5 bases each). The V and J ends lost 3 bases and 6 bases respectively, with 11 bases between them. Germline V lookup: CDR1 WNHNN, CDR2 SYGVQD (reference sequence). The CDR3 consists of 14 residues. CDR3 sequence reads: CASSEEGPPGELFF. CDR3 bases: TGCGCCAGCAGTGAAGAGGGACCCCCCGGGGAGCTGTTTTTT.

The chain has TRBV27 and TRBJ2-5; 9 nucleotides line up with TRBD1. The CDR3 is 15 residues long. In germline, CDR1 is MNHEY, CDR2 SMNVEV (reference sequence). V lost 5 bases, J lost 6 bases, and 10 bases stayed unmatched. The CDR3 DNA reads TGTGCCAGCAGTACAACCGGGACAGGGATGAAGACCCAGTACTTC. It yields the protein CASSTTGTGMKTQYF.

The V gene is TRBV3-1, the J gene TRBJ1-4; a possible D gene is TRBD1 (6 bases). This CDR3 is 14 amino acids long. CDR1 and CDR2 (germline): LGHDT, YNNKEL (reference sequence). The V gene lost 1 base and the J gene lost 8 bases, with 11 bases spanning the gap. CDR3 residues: CASSQGQAHEKLFF. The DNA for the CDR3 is TGTGCCAGCAGCCAAGGACAGGCCCACGAAAAACTGTTTTTT.

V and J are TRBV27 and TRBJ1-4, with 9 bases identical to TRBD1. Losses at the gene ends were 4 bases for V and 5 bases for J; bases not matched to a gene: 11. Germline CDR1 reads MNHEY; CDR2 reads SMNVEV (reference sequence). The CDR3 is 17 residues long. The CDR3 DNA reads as TGTGCCAGCAGTTCCGGGACAGGGCTTGGTAGGAATGAAAAACTGTTTTTT. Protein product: CASSSGTGLGRNEKLFF.

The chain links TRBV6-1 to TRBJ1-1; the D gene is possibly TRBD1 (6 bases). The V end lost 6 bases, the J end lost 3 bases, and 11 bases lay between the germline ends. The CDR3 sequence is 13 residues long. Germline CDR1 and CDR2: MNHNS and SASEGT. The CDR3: CASRRGTHTEAFF. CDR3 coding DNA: TGTGCCAGCAGAAGGGGGACTCACACTGAAGCTTTCTTT.

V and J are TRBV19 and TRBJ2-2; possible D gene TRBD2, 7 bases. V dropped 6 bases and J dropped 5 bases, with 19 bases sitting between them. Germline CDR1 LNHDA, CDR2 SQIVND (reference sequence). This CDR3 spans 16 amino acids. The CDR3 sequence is CASRDGGAERTGELFF. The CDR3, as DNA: TGTGCCAGTAGGGATGGGGGGGCAGAAAGGACCGGGGAGCTGTTTTTT.

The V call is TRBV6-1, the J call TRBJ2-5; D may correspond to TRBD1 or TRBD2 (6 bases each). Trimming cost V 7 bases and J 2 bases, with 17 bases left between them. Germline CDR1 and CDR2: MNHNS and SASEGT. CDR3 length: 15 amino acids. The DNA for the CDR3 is TGTGCCAGCATTCCGGGGGCAGTGAGACAAGAGACCCAGTACTTC. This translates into CASIPGAVRQETQYF.